This T cell receptor (beta chain) appears in the sequencing data of a study of high-grade serous ovarian cancer treatment subgroups. Study context: Mean per sample: around 14,000 reads, 7,400 or so unique TCR beta rearrangements.

About this clone itself: Its antigen is not known.

The assay was immunoSEQ multiplex PCR, and TCRdb's table has in-frame clones only and misses some. Here the sample spans roughly 9,000 clones, 80% to 90% being singletons. This CDR3 has 16 residues. Trimming at V came to 0 bases and at J to 7 bases, leaving 10 bases not matched to a gene. Germline CDR1 reads SGHVS; CDR2 reads FQNEAQ. Study-level points and caveats: TCR relatedness rose with neoantigen level and trended with mutation load. Same-patient tumor repertoires overlapped at about 0.11 to 0.8; different patients barely overlapped.

Tumor samples were taken before definitive surgery or chemotherapy. Sequencing was done on a sample of tumor tissue. The sequence derives from a human donor with high-grade serous ovarian cancer. The chain has TRBV7-8 and TRBJ2-7, with 9 bases aligning to TRBD2. In nucleotides, the CDR3 is TGTGCCAGCAGCTTAGCGCTTGGCGGGGGGGCGGGAGAGCAGTACTTC. Encoded protein: CASSLALGGGAGEQYF.